The rows below give T cell receptor beta chains drawn from one sample of a study of cytomegalovirus exposure and HLA in healthy donors. Libraries were prepared by immunoSEQ multiplex PCR; TCRdb keeps only in-frame clonotypes and omits some of them. The sample lists approximately 97,000 clones, about 79% seen once, with approximately 3.4% in the top ten. Specimen: PBMCs. These receptors were taken from a male donor in good health and CMV-seropositive. Each CDR3 is given with its conserved first and last residue. A D gene is named only where the DNA matches it firmly. Clone size appears in some rows only: once, few, many, or a class for an expanded clone.

J gene | D gene | V gene | clone size | CDR3 DNA | CDR3 protein
TRBJ2-5 | NA | TRBV20-1 | NA | TGCAGTGCTAAGTCGGGAGAGACCCAGTACTTC | CSAKSGETQYF
TRBJ1-5 | NA | TRBV27 | NA | TGTGCCAGCAGTTTAAGCGGAGACAGGAGAATCTATAGCAATCAGCCCCAGCATTTT | CASSLSGDRRIYSNQPQHF
TRBJ2-3 | NA | TRBV4-1 | NA | TGCGCCAGCAGCCAAGATGAGGGTACAGATACGCAGTATTTT | CASSQDEGTDTQYF
TRBJ2-1 | TRBD1 | TRBV27 | NA | TGTGCCAGCAGTGAACACAGGGGCGCAGACAATGAGCAGTTCTTC | CASSEHRGADNEQFF
TRBJ1-3 | NA | TRBV6-6 | NA | TGTGCCAGCAGTTATGGTGGCTTCTCTGGAAACACCATATATTTT | CASSYGGFSGNTIYF
TRBJ1-2 | NA | TRBV7-9 | NA | TGTGCCGGAACGGGCGGGGGAGTCTATGGCTACACCTTC | CAGTGGGVYGYTF
TRBJ1-6 | NA | TRBV9 | NA | TGTGCCAGCATGGGGGCAGGGAATAATTCACCCCTCCACTTT | CASMGAGNNSPLHF
TRBJ1-4 | TRBD1 | TRBV30 | NA | TGTGCCGCCGGCAGGGGGAATGAAAAACTGTTTTTT | CAAGRGNEKLFF
TRBJ1-6 | TRBD1 | TRBV6-6 | NA | TGTGCCAGCAGTTCCGGGACAGGGACTTCACCCCTCCACTTT | CASSSGTGTSPLHF
TRBJ1-1 | NA | TRBV5-6 | NA | TGTGCCAGCAGCTTGGGGGGGGTGAACACTGAAGCTTTCTTT | CASSLGGVNTEAFF
TRBJ1-1 | NA | TRBV7-9 | once | TGTGCCAGCAGCCCCGTTACGGGCACTGAAGCTTTCTTT | CASSPVTGTEAFF
TRBJ2-5 | TRBD2 | TRBV6-5 | NA | TGTGCCAGCAGAGAGGGAGGGAGGGAGGAGACCCAGTACTTC | CASREGGREETQYF
TRBJ1-5 | TRBD1 | TRBV30 | NA | TGTGCCTGGAGTAGGACAGGGAATATCAATCAGCCCCAGCATTTT | CAWSRTGNINQPQHF
TRBJ2-1 | NA | TRBV7-2 | NA | TGTGCCAGCAGCTTAATGAGCGGCTCCTACAATGAGCAGTTCTTC | CASSLMSGSYNEQFF
TRBJ1-3 | TRBD1 | TRBV5-1 | NA | TGCGCCAGCAGCTTGGCCGGGACAGAGAGCTCTGGAAACACCATATATTTT | CASSLAGTESSGNTIYF
TRBJ2-1 | TRBD2 | TRBV7-9 | NA | TGTGCCAGCAGCATTAGCGGGGGCCTCTACAATGAGCAGTTCTTC | CASSISGGLYNEQFF
TRBJ2-1 | NA | TRBV5-1 | NA | TGCGCCAGCAGCTTGGACCGGGGAAGTCACAATGAGCAGTTCTTC | CASSLDRGSHNEQFF
TRBJ1-1 | TRBD1 | TRBV30 | NA | TGTGCCTGGAGTAGGGGGCCTTTGGGAACTGAAGCTTTCTTT | CAWSRGPLGTEAFF
TRBJ1-5 | NA | TRBV15 | NA | TGTGCCACCAGCAGAGGAGCAGCGGGGGGCTATCAGCCCCAGCATTTT | CATSRGAAGGYQPQHF
TRBJ2-2 | TRBD1 | TRBV11-3 | NA | TGTGCCAGCAGCCCACGACAGGGGCGGACCGGGGAGCTGTTTTTT | CASSPRQGRTGELFF
TRBJ1-5 | NA | TRBV6-1 | NA | TGTGCCAGTAGGGACTCCGGGAATCAGCCCCAGCATTTT | CASRDSGNQPQHF
TRBJ2-7 | TRBD1 | TRBV30 | NA | TGTGCCTGGGGGGTGGGACAGCTATACGAGCAGTACTTC | CAWGVGQLYEQYF
TRBJ2-3 | NA | TRBV6-1 | NA | TGTGCCAGCAGTGAATTGTACACAGATACGCAGTATTTT | CASSELYTDTQYF
TRBJ2-1 | NA | TRBV14 | NA | TGTGCCAGCAGCCAAGGCCCGACAAACGAGTTCTTC | CASSQGPTNEFF
TRBJ1-6 | NA | TRBV2 | NA | TGTGCCAGCAGTGTAGCAGCAAATTCACCCCTCCACTTT | CASSVAANSPLHF
TRBJ1-1 | TRBD1 | TRBV7-2 | NA | TGTGCCAGCAGCTTCATCCCCGGGACAGGGGGCCGCGGTGAAGCTTTCTTT | CASSFIPGTGGRGEAFF
TRBJ2-2 | NA | TRBV7-9 | NA | TGTGCCAGCAGCCCCCGCGACACCGGGGAGCTGTTTTTT | CASSPRDTGELFF
TRBJ2-2 | NA | TRBV5-4 | NA | TGTGCCAGCAGCTTGGCGGAGAAGGGGGGGACCGGGGAGCTGTTTTTT | CASSLAEKGGTGELFF
TRBJ1-1 | NA | TRBV18 | NA | TGTGCCAGCTCACCCCAGAGGGACACTGAAGCTTTCTTT | CASSPQRDTEAFF
TRBJ1-5 | NA | TRBV30 | NA | TGTGCCTGGAGGACAGTGAATAGCAATCAGCCCCAGCATTTT | CAWRTVNSNQPQHF
TRBJ2-7 | TRBD1 | TRBV19 | NA | TGTGCCAGTAGTCCCCCTGGACAGGTTGGTTCCTACGAGCAGTACTTC | CASSPPGQVGSYEQYF
TRBJ1-2 | NA | TRBV2 | NA | TGTGCCAGCAGGACCTTTGGGGGGGAGAGAGGCTACACCTTC | CASRTFGGERGYTF
TRBJ1-2 | NA | TRBV9 | NA | TGTGCCAGCAGCGTAAACAGAAACTATGGCTACACCTTC | CASSVNRNYGYTF
TRBJ1-3 | TRBD1 | TRBV28 | NA | TGTGCCAGCAGTTACCGGGACAGGGGCCCTCTTGCATATTTT | CASSYRDRGPLAYF
TRBJ1-1 | NA | TRBV7-3 | NA | TGTGCCAGCAGCCCAGCTGACAGGCCAACCAAAGCTTTCTTT | CASSPADRPTKAFF
TRBJ1-4 | NA | TRBV6-1 | NA | TGTGCCAGCAGCGGAAACAGTGCAACTAATGAAAAACTGTTTTTT | CASSGNSATNEKLFF
TRBJ2-5 | TRBD2 | TRBV6-1 | few | TGTGCCAGCAGTGAACAAGCGGGGGGGAAAGAGACCCAGTACTTC | CASSEQAGGKETQYF
TRBJ2-3 | TRBD1 | TRBV7-3 | NA | TGTGCCAGCAGCTTATCTGCAGGGGGCCTCGGGGCAGATACGCAGTATTTT | CASSLSAGGLGADTQYF
TRBJ1-4 | TRBD1 | TRBV30 | NA | TGTGCCTGGAGAACCGGGACAGGGAGGTGGGAAAAACTGTTTTTT | CAWRTGTGRWEKLFF
TRBJ1-1 | NA | TRBV25-1 | few | TGTGCCACCCTAGGAGTGAAAACTGAAGCTTTCTTT | CATLGVKTEAFF
TRBJ2-7 | NA | TRBV6-5 | few | TGTGCCAGCAGCCTCAGACAGCCCTCCTACGAGCAGTACTTC | CASSLRQPSYEQYF
TRBJ1-1 | NA | TRBV27 | NA | TGTGCCAGCAGTTTAGGCGACAGGCCATCACAGAACACTGAAGCTTTCTTT | CASSLGDRPSQNTEAFF
TRBJ2-2 | NA | TRBV2 | NA | TGTGCCAGCAGCAAGGAGGGGGCGGACACCGGGGAGCTGTTTTTT | CASSKEGADTGELFF
TRBJ2-7 | NA | TRBV5-6 | once | TGTGCCAGCAGCATCCGGGACGAGCAGTACTTC | CASSIRDEQYF
TRBJ2-7 | NA | TRBV30 | NA | TGTGCCTGGAGCCGACCGAGGATTGACTACGAGCAGTACTTC | CAWSRPRIDYEQYF
TRBJ2-2 | NA | TRBV4-3 | NA | TGCGCCAGCAGCCAAGATCTGGGCAGTCACACCGGGGAGCTGTTTTTT | CASSQDLGSHTGELFF
TRBJ2-1 | NA | TRBV11-2 | NA | TGTGCCAGCAGCTTAGATAGAGGCGGAGCGCAGGGCGGTGAGCAGTTCTTC | CASSLDRGGAQGGEQFF
TRBJ1-1 | NA | TRBV7-9 | NA | TGTGCCAGCAGCCTCTCCAGGGGTTATATTGCTGAAGCTTTCTTT | CASSLSRGYIAEAFF